Below are 18 T cell receptor beta chains sequenced from a single sample in a study of PD-L1 blockade in urothelial cancer. The assay was immunoSEQ multiplex PCR, and TCRdb's table has in-frame clones only and misses some. The data hold some 49,000 clones, with 87% observed a single time. The specimen was PBMCs, collected around atezolizumab (anti-PD-L1) treatment. Receptors originate from a man aged 55 to 69 with urothelial cancer.

The chain links TRBV10-1 to TRBJ2-5; D is ambiguous. The CDR3 is made up of 13 amino acids. The V gene's germline CDR1 is WNHNN and CDR2 SYGVQD (reference sequence). V was cut by 3 bases and J by 7 bases, with 12 bases left in between. The CDR3 sequence is CASSDAAAATQYF. The DNA for the CDR3 is TGCGCCAGCAGTGATGCCGCGGCGGCGACCCAGTACTTC.

This chain uses TRBV29-1 with TRBJ1-2, with 10 bases fitting TRBD1. Germline assignment: CDR1 SQVTM and CDR2 ANQGSEA. V lost 0 bases, J lost 8 bases, and 12 bases stayed unmatched. The CDR3 contains 16 residues. The CDR3 nucleotides read TGCAGCGTTGAAGATCTCGACAGGGGGCGTGTAGAAGGCTACACCTTC. It translates to CSVEDLDRGRVEGYTF.

This clone was seen once. The chain combines TRBV7-5 with TRBJ1-5; the table's D gene call, TRBD1, was not cross checked with the DNA. TRBV7-5 is reported as a pseudogene. CDR3 size: 14 residues. Written as DNA, the CDR3 is TGTGCCAGAAGCTTAGCCAGAAGCAATCAGCCCCAGCATTTT. As protein: CARSLARSNQPQHF.

J is TRBJ1-5 and V is TRBV5-1; a weak D match, TRBD1 (5 bases). CDR1 and CDR2 from the germline V gene are SGHRS and YFSETQ. The CDR3 is made up of 15 amino acids. With 0 bases removed from V and 4 bases from J, the gap between germline ends came to 11 bases. In DNA form, the CDR3 reads TGCGCCAGCAGCTTGGAGGGCAGGGCGAATCAGCCCCAGCATTTT. It encodes CASSLEGRANQPQHF.

This clone was recorded a few times. V usage is TRBV30 and J usage is TRBJ1-3, with a weak D call TRBD1 (5 bases). Germline V gene sequence: CDR1 GTSNPN, CDR2 SVGIG (reference sequence). CDR3 length: 14 amino acids. Trimming shortened V by 4 bases and J by 0 bases, and 10 bases separated the two germline ends. The CDR3 is CAWNTGPSGNTIYF. The CDR3 bases are TGTGCCTGGAACACAGGCCCCTCTGGAAACACCATATATTTT.

The rearrangement uses TRBV19 and TRBJ1-5, with a possible D match to TRBD1 (6 bases). Trimming stripped 5 bases from V and 2 bases from J, with 13 bases between. The CDR3 has 15 amino acids. Germline V gives CDR1 LNHDA, CDR2 SQIVND (reference sequence). The CDR3 region is CASSARDTRNQPQHF. CDR3 DNA sequence: TGTGCCAGTAGTGCTCGGGACACACGCAATCAGCCCCAGCATTTT.

This sequence joins TRBV5-1 and TRBJ2-5, with 14 bases aligning to TRBD2. CDR1 and CDR2 (germline): SGHRS, YFSETQ. CDR3 size: 16 residues. The J segment lost 5 bases and the V segment lost 4 bases, leaving 7 bases of the junction unmatched. The CDR3 here is CASSNGLAGGRETQYF. The CDR3 DNA reads TGCGCCAGCAGCAATGGACTAGCGGGGGGAAGGGAGACCCAGTACTTC.

The chain employs TRBV10-2 and TRBJ2-1; the match to TRBD2 covers 9 bases. The CDR3 is 15 residues long. V shed 3 bases, J shed 8 bases, and the junction held 8 bases outside the gene matches. The germline CDR1 and CDR2 sequences are WSHSY and SAAADI. CDR3 in amino acids: CASSEIAGGSDEQFF. Here the CDR3 DNA reads TGCGCCAGCAGTGAAATTGCGGGGGGGTCGGATGAGCAGTTCTTC.

The V call is TRBV4-3, the J call TRBJ2-5, with D unclear. This CDR3 contains 14 residues. V lost 1 base to trimming and J lost 4 bases, with 10 bases between them. Germline lookup yields CDR1 LGHNA and CDR2 YSLEER. The CDR3 spells CASSQVLYSETQYF. CDR3 nucleotide sequence: TGCGCCAGCAGCCAAGTGCTCTATTCAGAGACCCAGTACTTC.

A few counts support this clone. The chain employs TRBV5-1 and TRBJ2-2, with TRBD2 identical over 8 bases. The CDR3 length is 15 residues. Germline-derived CDR1 and CDR2 are SGHRS and YFSETQ. V was clipped by 4 bases and J by 3 bases; unmatched bases: 5. CDR3 sequence (DNA): TGCGCCAGCAGCCAACGGGGGGGGTACACCGGGGAGCTGTTTTTT. It is translated as CASSQRGGYTGELFF.

The chain is built from TRBV19 and TRBJ1-5; 8 nucleotides match TRBD1. V shed 6 bases and J 3 bases; nucleotides not matched to a gene: 10. CDR1 is LNHDA, CDR2 SQIVND, per germline (reference sequence). The CDR3 is 16 amino acids. This CDR3 is CASRATGVALNQPQHF. The CDR3 nucleotides are TGTGCCAGTAGAGCGACAGGGGTTGCTCTCAATCAGCCCCAGCATTTT.

The chain couples TRBV6-1 to TRBJ1-5, with a tentative D call TRBD1 (5 bases). The CDR3 is made up of 15 amino acids. V was trimmed by 6 bases and J by 1 base, leaving 13 bases between them. Germline V gene lookup returns CDR1 MNHNS and CDR2 SASEGT. Written as DNA, the CDR3 is TGTGCCAGCAGGGGACCGGGGGGAAGCAATCAGCCCCAGCATTTT. It is translated as CASRGPGGSNQPQHF.

The chain has TRBV11-2 and TRBJ1-4, with a tentative D call TRBD1 (5 bases). The CDR3 extends over 16 amino acids. Trimming cost V 2 bases and J 3 bases, with 13 bases left between them. Per germline, CDR1 SGHAT and CDR2 FQNNGV. The CDR3 region has the DNA TGTGCCAGCAGCTTAAATTCCCCGGGGGCTAATGAAAAACTGTTTTTT. This translates into CASSLNSPGANEKLFF.

This rearrangement joins TRBV30 to TRBJ2-2, with 7 nucleotides matching TRBD2. Trimming cost V 2 bases and J 1 base; bases outside gene matches: 4. The CDR3 has 15 residues. Germline V lookup: CDR1 GTSNPN, CDR2 SVGIG (reference sequence). CDR3 sequence: CAWSTGGGNTGELFF. The DNA for the CDR3 is TGTGCCTGGAGTACAGGCGGGGGGAACACCGGGGAGCTGTTTTTT.

The chain employs TRBV11-3 and TRBJ2-5; possible D gene TRBD1, 7 bases. V was shortened by 4 bases and J by 3 bases, with 18 bases between the two germline ends. CDR3 length: 16 amino acids. Germline lookup yields CDR1 SGHNT and CDR2 YENEEA. The CDR3 DNA is TGTGCCAGCAGCTCGGGGCGGAGGGGGCTGGAAGAGACCCAGTACTTC. Its translation is CASSSGRRGLEETQYF. Supplemented by reference TRBV11-3 and TRBJ2-5, the full variable domain reads EAGVVQSPRYKIIEKKQPVAFWCNPISGHNTLYWYLQNLGQGPELLIRYENEEAVDDSQLPKDRFSAERLKGVDSTLKIQPAELGDSAVYLCASSSGRRGLEETQYFGPGTRLLVL.

The chain joins TRBV6-4 to TRBJ1-1; D not resolved. V gave up 5 bases and J gave up 1 base, with 11 bases separating them. Germline V gene sequence: CDR1 MRHNA, CDR2 SNTAGT. The CDR3 is 14 amino acids. This CDR3 reads CASSLGGPNTEAFF. The CDR3 bases are TGTGCCAGCAGTTTGGGAGGACCGAACACTGAAGCTTTCTTT.

This rearrangement joins TRBV2 to TRBJ2-1; no firm D call. CDR3 length equals 11 residues. Trimming removed 6 bases from V and 5 bases from J, with 5 bases in between. The germline gives CDR1 SNHLY, CDR2 FYNNEI. The CDR3 sequence: CASSVHNEQFF. Written as DNA, the CDR3 is TGTGCCAGCAGCGTCCACAATGAGCAGTTCTTC.

The CDR3 region is CASSARQGAVYEQYF. As DNA, the CDR3 is TGTGCCAGCAGCGCACGACAGGGGGCGGTTTACGAGCAGTACTTC. The chain uses TRBV11-3 and TRBJ2-7; 10 bases are a match to TRBD1. From germline, CDR1 is SGHNT and CDR2 YENEEA. Unmatched junction bases numbered 8, after V lost 5 bases and J lost 4 bases. The CDR3 extends over 15 amino acids. Supplemented by reference TRBV11-3 and TRBJ2-7, the full variable domain reads EAGVVQSPRYKIIEKKQPVAFWCNPISGHNTLYWYLQNLGQGPELLIRYENEEAVDDSQLPKDRFSAERLKGVDSTLKIQPAELGDSAVYLCASSARQGAVYEQYFGPGTRLTVT.